Each of the 32 T cell receptor beta chains below was sequenced from the same sample in a study of regulatory T cells in long-lasting Graves disease listed by TCRdb under 2021. Interpreted using the paper, the time point label stands for: persistent/refractory GD, antithyroid drugs over 5 years with positive TRAb. For both TCR sequencing and RNA sequencing, RNA was extracted from PBMCs using TRIzol. Library construction relied on multiplex PCR. These reads were obtained on an Illumina HiSeq 4000. iRepertoire HTBI primers and Arm-PCR amplification of CDR3 regions were used to construct TCR beta libraries. In-frame beta chains were kept once TCRdb had trimmed the public reads at Q25 with fastp and called clones with MiXCR. Every distinct CDR3 protein forms one entry, paired with its most common genes and DNA. This sample is represented by roughly 500,000 distinct CDR3 sequences; about 22% of them were singletons. The ten biggest clones cover less than 9% of the sample.

Sample: peripheral blood mononuclear cells (PBMCs), taken when the disease was refractory, from a patient treated with antithyroid drugs. The receptors here all came from a female donor with Graves disease.

This clonotype was found many times. V gene TRBV11-3 combines with J gene TRBJ1-1; unclear D gene. The CDR3 spans 15 residues. V dropped 2 bases and J dropped 3 bases, with 13 bases sitting between them. From germline, CDR1 is SGHNT and CDR2 YENEEA. This chain's CDR3 is CASSLMAGSHTEAFF. The DNA for the CDR3 is TGTGCCAGCAGCTTAATGGCGGGGTCCCACACTGAAGCTTTCTTT.

This clonotype was recorded at least ten times. The chain is built from TRBV28 and TRBJ2-5; 15 nucleotides align to TRBD2. The CDR3 consists of 15 residues. The trim removed 5 bases at V and 5 bases at J, leaving 3 bases unmatched. Looked up from germline, CDR1 is MDHEN and CDR2 is SYDVKM. CDR3 protein: CASSPGTSGGETQYF. The CDR3 nucleotides are TGTGCCAGCAGTCCGGGGACTAGCGGGGGGGAGACCCAGTACTTC.

The table lists this clonotype with many counts. The rearrangement joins TRBV28 to TRBJ1-1; D remains ambiguous. The V end lost 0 bases, the J end lost 0 bases, and 5 bases lay between the germline ends. The CDR3 is 14 residues long. In germline, CDR1 is MDHEN, CDR2 SYDVKM. In nucleotides, the CDR3 is TGTGCCAGCAGTTTATGGTGGCTGAACACTGAAGCTTTCTTT. Protein product: CASSLWWLNTEAFF.

This clonotype showed up just once. The chain carries TRBV4-1 and TRBJ1-5; D is uncertain. With 3 bases removed from V and 9 bases from J, the gap between germline ends came to 18 bases. This CDR3 is 15 amino acids long. Germline-derived CDR1 and CDR2 are MGHRA and YSYEKL. The CDR3 reads CASSHAWTAEGPQHF. The CDR3 bases are TGCGCCAGCAGCCACGCATGGACGGCCGAGGGGCCCCAGCATTTT.

The table lists this clonotype with many counts. J is TRBJ1-5 and V is TRBV12-3 or TRBV12-4, with D perhaps matching TRBD1 (6 bases). There are 17 residues in the CDR3. The V and J ends lost 6 bases and 7 bases respectively, with 25 bases between them. CDR3 loop: CASSRLPPSQGTQPQHF. Here the CDR3 DNA reads TGTGCCAGCAGCCGATTACCCCCCTCACAGGGAACGCAGCCCCAGCATTTT.

This clonotype was seen ten or more times. This chain joins TRBV28 and TRBJ2-7; 11 positions agree with TRBD2. Germline loops: CDR1 MDHEN, CDR2 SYDVKM. J lost 2 bases, V lost 8 bases, and 14 bases had no gene match. The length of the CDR3 is 17 residues. CDR3 sequence reads: CASGEGLAGPPTYEQYF. The CDR3 nucleotides are TGTGCCAGCGGGGAAGGACTAGCGGGCCCCCCAACCTACGAGCAGTACTTC.

This clonotype was detected only once. The chain joins TRBV18 to TRBJ2-4; the D gene could be TRBD1 or TRBD2 (5 bases each). Trimming left V 3 bases short and J 6 bases short, with 15 bases between. Per germline, CDR1 KGHSH and CDR2 LQKENI. This CDR3 is 15 amino acids long. CDR3 sequence (DNA): TGTGCCAGCTCACCGGGACCGGAAATTGGAAACATTCAGTACTTC. It yields the protein CASSPGPEIGNIQYF.

The genes are TRBV20-1 and TRBJ2-2; TRBD2 matches 8 bases. This CDR3 spans 14 amino acids. Germline loops: CDR1 DFQATT, CDR2 SNEGSKA (reference sequence). V was pared by 1 base and J by 4 bases, with 2 bases of the junction left unmatched. The CDR3 coding sequence is TGCAGTGCTAGAGGCGCGGGAGGCACCGGGGAGCTGTTTTTT. Amino acid sequence: CSARGAGGTGELFF.

The chain combines TRBV14 with TRBJ1-2, with D maybe TRBD1 (5 bases). Between the trimmed V and J ends, which lost 1 base and 4 bases, there was a span of 16 bases. The length of the CDR3 is 16 residues. Germline lookup yields CDR1 SGHDN and CDR2 FVKESK. CDR3 in amino acids: CASSQGTPIGGYGYTF. CDR3 bases: TGTGCCAGCAGCCAAGGGACACCCATCGGCGGCTATGGCTACACCTTC.

This clonotype was counted between two and nine times. V and J are TRBV7-2 and TRBJ1-1; 7 nucleotides agree with TRBD1. The CDR3 contains 14 residues. J lost 3 bases, V lost 5 bases, and 6 bases had no gene match. CDR1 and CDR2 from the germline V gene are SGHTA and FQGNSA. DNA of the CDR3: TGTGCCAGCAGCCCGGGACAGCTTGACACTGAAGCTTTCTTT. Translating gives CASSPGQLDTEAFF. The full variable domain, with the rest looked up from reference TRBV7-2 and TRBJ1-1, is GAGVSQSPSNKVTEKGKDVELRCDPISGHTALYWYRQSLGQGLEFLIYFQGNSAPDKSGLPSDRFSAERTGGSVSTLTIQRTQQEDSAVYLCASSPGQLDTEAFFGQGTRLTVV.

V usage is TRBV5-6 and J usage is TRBJ2-5; 9 nucleotides agree with TRBD2. The assigned J gene may be wrong: the sequence end matches TRBJ2-1 better. Germline V gene sequence: CDR1 SGHDT, CDR2 YYEEEE. The CDR3 extends over 16 amino acids. The CDR3 coding sequence is TGTGCCAGCAGCCAACTAGGTGCGGGAGGGCCGGAAGAGCAGTTCTTC. Amino acids: CASSQLGAGGPEEQFF.

The CDR3 nucleotides are TGTGCCACCAGCAGAGGACTAGCGGGGGACGAGCAGTACTTC. This codes for CATSRGLAGDEQYF. This rearrangement joins TRBV15 to TRBJ2-7, with 12 bases fitting TRBD2. The CDR3 is made up of 14 amino acids. With 1 base clipped from V and 5 bases from J, the junction kept 0 bases outside the gene matches. The germline gives CDR1 LNHNV, CDR2 YYDKDF (reference sequence). Combining the CDR3 with reference TRBV15 and TRBJ2-7 gives the whole variable domain DAMVIQNPRYQVTQFGKPVTLSCSQTLNHNVMYWYQQKSSQAPKLLFHYYDKDFNNEADTPDNFQSRRPNTSFCFLDIRSPGLGDTAMYLCATSRGLAGDEQYFGPGTRLTVT.

This clonotype was seen a few times. This chain uses TRBV4-1 with TRBJ1-2, with 7 nucleotides matching TRBD1. The germline gives CDR1 MGHRA, CDR2 YSYEKL. The length of the CDR3 is 14 residues. V lost 4 bases and J lost 4; bases outside the gene matches: 6. CDR3 in amino acids: CASSPDRLSYGYTF. For the CDR3, the DNA is TGCGCCAGCAGCCCGGACAGGTTATCCTATGGCTACACCTTC.

This clonotype appeared many times. This chain uses TRBV20-1 with TRBJ2-5, with 7 bases lining up with TRBD2. Germline V gene lookup returns CDR1 DFQATT and CDR2 SNEGSKA (reference sequence). CDR3 length equals 15 residues. V trimming: 0 bases; J trimming: 1 base; junction bases outside the gene matches: 5. Here the CDR3 reads CSARDPRLAQETQYF. CDR3 nucleotide sequence: TGCAGTGCTAGAGATCCCCGACTAGCCCAAGAGACCCAGTACTTC.

This clonotype was picked up many times. The V and J genes are TRBV11-2 and TRBJ2-7; D not certain. The CDR3 runs 11 residues. The germline V and J ends were trimmed by 2 bases and 6 bases, with 5 bases remaining between them. CDR1 is SGHAT, CDR2 FQNNGV, per germline. CDR3: CASSLRSEQYF. As DNA, the CDR3 is TGTGCCAGCAGCTTAAGGAGCGAGCAGTACTTC.

The gene calls are TRBV7-2 and TRBJ1-6; 10 bases line up with TRBD1. The junction had 7 bases not matched to a gene; V was cut back by 5 bases and J by 6 bases. The CDR3 is made up of 16 amino acids. Germline V gives CDR1 SGHTA, CDR2 FQGNSA. In DNA form, the CDR3 reads TGTGCCAGCAGCCTTATGGGACAGGGGACTAATTCACCCCTCCACTTT. Protein sequence: CASSLMGQGTNSPLHF.

The rearrangement joins TRBV4-1 to TRBJ1-2; 11 nucleotides match TRBD1. The CDR3 has 16 amino acids. Germline lookup yields CDR1 MGHRA and CDR2 YSYEKL. V trimming: 4 bases; J trimming: 5 bases; junction bases outside the gene matches: 9. The CDR3 region is CASSPRAGQGDYGYTF. CDR3 coding DNA: TGCGCCAGCAGCCCCCGAGCGGGACAGGGGGATTATGGCTACACCTTC.

The CDR3 region is CASSPSTGGNIQYF. DNA for the CDR3: TGTGCCAGCAGCCCCTCGACAGGGGGAAACATTCAGTACTTC. The chain links TRBV9 to TRBJ2-4; TRBD1 matches 9 bases. This CDR3 is built from 14 residues. The germline gives CDR1 SGDLS, CDR2 YYNGEE. With V trimmed by 4 bases and J by 6 bases, 5 bases remained unmatched.

This clonotype has just a few counts. CDR3 bases: TGCGCCAGCAGCCCCGAACAGGGGCGCGAGCAGTACTTC. Amino acid sequence: CASSPEQGREQYF. The chain links TRBV5-1 to TRBJ2-7; TRBD1 aligns across 7 bases. CDR3 length: 13 residues. Germline V CDR1 and CDR2: SGHRS, YFSETQ. The V and J ends lost 4 bases and 6 bases, in that order; junction bases with no gene match: 7.

This clonotype turned up a few times. The chain links TRBV10-3 to TRBJ2-7; 11 bases are a match to TRBD1. With 4 bases clipped from V and 4 bases from J, the junction kept 9 bases outside the gene matches. The CDR3 extends over 16 amino acids. The germline V gene encodes CDR1 ENHRY and CDR2 SYGVKD. The CDR3 region is CAISGLGQGVDYEQYF. The CDR3 DNA is TGTGCCATCAGTGGGCTGGGACAGGGGGTCGATTACGAGCAGTACTTC.

Many counts were recorded for this clonotype. The chain has TRBV12-3 or TRBV12-4 and TRBJ2-7; TRBD1 agrees at 9 bases. The length of the CDR3 is 15 residues. J gave up 2 bases and V 5 bases, and 7 bases lay outside the gene matches. CDR3 nucleotides: TGTGCCAGCAGTGAATCCGGGACAGGGACCTACGAGCAGTACTTC. Protein: CASSESGTGTYEQYF.

V usage is TRBV5-1 and J usage is TRBJ1-4; 8 bases are shared with TRBD1. The CDR3 totals 14 residues. V was pared by 3 bases and J by 6 bases, with 4 bases of the junction left unmatched. The germline CDR1 and CDR2 sequences are SGHRS and YFSETQ. The CDR3 region is CASSSGQVDEKLFF. As DNA, the CDR3 is TGCGCCAGCAGCTCGGGACAGGTGGATGAAAAACTGTTTTTT.

The sample holds one count of this clonotype. This chain joins TRBV10-3 and TRBJ1-2; 7 bases align to TRBD1. V trimming: 4 bases; J trimming: 4 bases; junction bases outside the gene matches: 6. This CDR3 is 14 amino acids long. Germline values: CDR1 ENHRY, CDR2 SYGVKD. The CDR3 region has the DNA TGTGCCATCAGTGGTGGCCAGGGGGTCTATGGCTACACCTTC. Encoded protein: CAISGGQGVYGYTF.

This clonotype has a count of ten or more. The genes are TRBV6-5 and TRBJ1-1, with 7 bases identical to TRBD1. V was clipped by 2 bases and J by 0 bases; unmatched bases: 6. Germline CDR1 is MNHEY and CDR2 is SVGAGI. CDR3 length equals 16 residues. The CDR3 spells CASSYPGQRMNTEAFF. As DNA, the CDR3 is TGTGCCAGCAGTTACCCGGGACAGAGAATGAACACTGAAGCTTTCTTT.

The sample holds one count of this clonotype. The genes are TRBV4-3 and TRBJ2-5, with D unresolved. The CDR3 runs to 17 residues. Germline V gene data show CDR1 as LGHNA and CDR2 as YSLEER. Trimming stripped 0 bases from V and 0 bases from J, with 14 bases between. In nucleotides, the CDR3 is TGCGCCAGCAGCCAAGATCCCCCCGGGCCGGACCAAGAGACCCAGTACTTC. Residues: CASSQDPPGPDQETQYF.

As regards this clonotype: Since a much larger clone is just one base distant, this may be a read error. The rearrangement uses TRBV6-2 or TRBV6-3 and TRBJ1-2, with 8 bases aligning to TRBD1. The length of the CDR3 is 20 residues. Germline assignment: CDR1 MNHEY and CDR2 SVGEGT. V shed 7 bases, J shed 7 bases, and the junction held 29 bases outside the gene matches. The CDR3 is CASIWPRDQGAIAKIGGYTF. In DNA form, the CDR3 reads TGTGCCAGCATATGGCCCAGGGATCAGGGGGCCATCGCAAAGATCGGTGGCTACACCTTC.

This clonotype was counted ten times or more. The chain employs TRBV12-3 or TRBV12-4 and TRBJ2-7; tentatively, D is TRBD1 (6 bases). The CDR3 spans 15 residues. The V end was cut by 2 bases, the J end by 0 bases, with 11 bases between. DNA for the CDR3: TGTGCCAGCAGTTTATCGACAGGTTTCTCCTACGAGCAGTACTTC. It encodes CASSLSTGFSYEQYF.

The chain carries TRBV5-6 and TRBJ2-5; D possibly matches TRBD1 or TRBD2 (5 bases each). Germline values: CDR1 SGHDT, CDR2 YYEEEE. The CDR3 consists of 15 residues. V lost 1 base to trimming and J lost 4 bases, with 14 bases between them. The CDR3 reads CASSLWGPWRETQYF. The CDR3 nucleotides read TGTGCCAGCAGCTTGTGGGGACCCTGGAGAGAGACCCAGTACTTC.

The genes are TRBV28 and TRBJ2-2; 7 bases align to TRBD1. V shed 3 bases and J 6 bases; nucleotides not matched to a gene: 4. Germline V CDR1 and CDR2: MDHEN, SYDVKM. The CDR3 has 14 residues. CDR3 in amino acids: CASSFPGGPGELFF. Written as DNA, the CDR3 is TGTGCCAGCAGTTTCCCAGGGGGTCCCGGGGAGCTGTTTTTT.

This clonotype came up many times. The chain employs TRBV12-5 and TRBJ2-5; the match to TRBD1 covers 7 bases. Germline CDR1 LGHNT, CDR2 FRNRAP. The V segment lost 2 bases and the J segment 3 bases; nucleotides outside the gene matches: 15. This CDR3 contains 18 residues. For the CDR3, the DNA is TGTGCTAGTGGTTTGAGGTCGTGGACAGGCAAAAACAAAGAGACCCAGTACTTC. It specifies CASGLRSWTGKNKETQYF.

This clonotype was counted a few times. This chain joins TRBV10-3 and TRBJ1-1; D might be TRBD1 (5 bases). The CDR3 loop spans 12 amino acids. Germline V gene data show CDR1 as ENHRY and CDR2 as SYGVKD. The V and J ends lost 6 bases and 1 base respectively, with 6 bases between them. The CDR3 sequence is CAISQGNTEAFF. The CDR3 DNA reads TGTGCCATCAGCCAGGGGAACACTGAAGCTTTCTTT.

This clonotype was counted at least ten times. The chain has TRBV20-1 and TRBJ1-3; a weak D match, TRBD1 (6 bases). The CDR3 runs 14 residues. V shed 3 bases and J shed 4 bases, with 13 bases lying between them. Germline CDR1 reads DFQATT; CDR2 reads SNEGSKA (reference sequence). CDR3 sequence (DNA): TGCAGTGCTAGCGAAGGGGGATCAGGAAACACCATATATTTT. Protein: CSASEGGSGNTIYF.